The rows below give T cell receptor beta chains drawn from one sample of a study of shared clonotypes between healthy human individuals. Produced via immunoSEQ multiplex PCR; TCRdb's table is partial and in-frame only. The sample includes approximately 2,000,000 clones, 85% to 95% of them seen just once. The sequenced sample was naive CD4+ T cells from PBMCs. The receptors originated from a man between 18 and 35 years old in good health. Some clones in this sample may be carry-over from other donors' samples. The CDR3 runs from the conserved cysteine through the conserved F or W. A D gene is named only where the DNA matches it firmly. Some rows have no size entry. The others give once, few or many, or a class for an expanded clone.

v_call: TRBV28; j_call: TRBJ1-2; clone_size: .; d_call: .; cdr3_nt: TGTGCCAGCAGTCCATTAACAGGAGGCTACACCTTC; cdr3_aa: CASSPLTGGYTF
v_call: TRBV5-1; j_call: TRBJ2-7; clone_size: .; d_call: TRBD2; cdr3_nt: TGCGCCAGCAGCTTGGGTACCCTAGCGGGGGCCTACGAGCAGTACTTC; cdr3_aa: CASSLGTLAGAYEQYF
v_call: TRBV14; j_call: TRBJ2-7; clone_size: .; d_call: .; cdr3_nt: TGTGCCAGCAGCAGACAGGGAGGGTCCTACGAGCAGTACTTC; cdr3_aa: CASSRQGGSYEQYF
v_call: TRBV4-2; j_call: TRBJ1-1; clone_size: .; d_call: TRBD1; cdr3_nt: TGTGCCAGCAGTTCGGACAGGTTTGGTGAAGCTTTCTTT; cdr3_aa: CASSSDRFGEAFF
v_call: TRBV12-5; j_call: TRBJ1-1; clone_size: few; d_call: .; cdr3_nt: TGTGCTAGTGGTTTGGGACCGGAAGGTCGCGCTTTCTTT; cdr3_aa: CASGLGPEGRAFF
v_call: TRBV9; j_call: TRBJ1-1; clone_size: .; d_call: .; cdr3_nt: TGTGCCAGCAGCCAAGAGGTAAGGGGAGGAGGTGCTTTCTTT; cdr3_aa: CASSQEVRGGGAFF
v_call: TRBV5-8; j_call: TRBJ2-2; clone_size: once; d_call: .; cdr3_nt: TGTGCCAGCAGCTTGGTGGGGTTCGGGACCGTTTGGACCGGGGAGCTGTTTTTT; cdr3_aa: CASSLVGFGTVWTGELFF
v_call: TRBV27; j_call: TRBJ2-7; clone_size: .; d_call: .; cdr3_nt: TGTGCCAGCAGTTTATCTCTCGTCGCCTACGAGCAGTACTTC; cdr3_aa: CASSLSLVAYEQYF
v_call: TRBV2; j_call: TRBJ1-1; clone_size: .; d_call: .; cdr3_nt: TGTGCCAGCAGTGATAGGGGGAACACTGAAGCTTTCTTT; cdr3_aa: CASSDRGNTEAFF
v_call: TRBV18; j_call: TRBJ1-1; clone_size: .; d_call: TRBD1; cdr3_nt: TGTGCCAGCTCACCGATTTTTCAGGGGGGGACTGAAGCTTTCTTT; cdr3_aa: CASSPIFQGGTEAFF
v_call: TRBV25-1; j_call: TRBJ2-1; clone_size: .; d_call: .; cdr3_nt: TGTGCCAGCAGTGAATTCCCGGGAGCCTACAATGAGCAGTTCTTC; cdr3_aa: CASSEFPGAYNEQFF
v_call: TRBV6-6; j_call: TRBJ1-3; clone_size: .; d_call: .; cdr3_nt: TGTGCCAGCAGCCCCCGAAACACCATATATTTT; cdr3_aa: CASSPRNTIYF
v_call: TRBV5-1; j_call: TRBJ2-5; clone_size: .; d_call: TRBD2; cdr3_nt: TGCGCCAGCAAAGCCGGCGGACTAGCCCAAGAGACCCAGTACTTC; cdr3_aa: CASKAGGLAQETQYF
v_call: TRBV7-3; j_call: TRBJ2-7; clone_size: .; d_call: .; cdr3_nt: TGTGCCAGCAGCCTCGGGCCCCGAGGGGAGCAGTACTTC; cdr3_aa: CASSLGPRGEQYF
v_call: TRBV27; j_call: TRBJ2-1; clone_size: .; d_call: TRBD2; cdr3_nt: TGTGCCAGCAGTCGGCTGACCGGGACTAGTCTCAATGAGCAGTTCTTC; cdr3_aa: CASSRLTGTSLNEQFF
v_call: TRBV30; j_call: TRBJ1-5; clone_size: .; d_call: .; cdr3_nt: TGTGCCTGGAGTTGGAACAGGGCGCAACAGCCCCAGCATTTT; cdr3_aa: CAWSWNRAQQPQHF